These T cell receptor beta chains were read from a single sample in a study of preoperative IRX-2 immunotherapy in early breast cancer. Only in-frame clones appear in the TCRdb table, and some are missing; sequencing was by immunoSEQ multiplex PCR. The table lists tens of thousands of clones, around four fifths of them singletons. Source: lymph node tissue, taken after IRX-2 immunotherapy. Source of these receptors: a human donor with breast cancer. The CDR3 runs from the conserved cysteine through the conserved F or W. The order of the fields is CDR3 length, J gene, V gene, clone size, CDR3 protein. Expanded clones get a size class; other rows say once, few or many, or leave the size out.

>16|TRBJ2-1|TRBV11-3|-
CASRTPGQGNPNEQFF
>15|TRBJ2-7|TRBV6-8|-
CASSYSLTGAYEQYF
>15|TRBJ1-2|TRBV7-1|-
CASRLALAQNYGYTF
>20|TRBJ1-6|TRBV7-5|-
CASSLDTYWDNLWGSSPLHF
>13|TRBJ2-1|TRBV4-1|-
CASSQASPLEQFF
>14|TRBJ2-1|TRBV5-1|-
CASRLRGGRGEQFF
>14|TRBJ1-5|TRBV30|few
CAWSMGQGSQPQHF
>14|TRBJ2-7|TRBV14|few
CASRGTGQGYEQYF
>16|TRBJ2-4|TRBV6-8|-
CASSYKGFLAKNIQYF
>15|TRBJ1-1|TRBV10-3|-
CAISESTGEGTEAFF
>16|TRBJ2-3|TRBV11-3|once
CASSLGTSGRTDTQYF
>17|TRBJ2-6|TRBV1|-
CASSQDGDSSGANVLTF
>13|TRBJ2-7|TRBV28|-
CASSSGVYYEQYF
>19|TRBJ1-3|TRBV11-3|few
CASSLGGQGLEDSGNTIYF
>15|TRBJ1-5|TRBV11-3|few
CASSLGGPSGQPQHF
>13|TRBJ2-1|TRBV6-8|-
CASSYSPYNEQFF
>16|TRBJ2-1|TRBV5-1|once
CASRREPGQTYNEQFF
>15|TRBJ1-6|TRBV6-8|-
CASSRPGTVNSPLHF
>15|TRBJ1-5|TRBV28|-
CASTYLSYSNQPQHF
>16|TRBJ2-1|TRBV25-1|-
CASSEFGGGKTNEQFF
>19|TRBJ2-6|TRBV7-1|-
CASSLARQVSVTGANVLTF
>14|TRBJ2-7|TRBV11-3|-
CASKSTDYSYEQYF
>15|TRBJ1-3|TRBV14|-
CASSQVANSGNTIYF
>14|TRBJ1-5|TRBV28|few
CASSSGIGGQPQHF
>15|TRBJ2-2|TRBV6-8|-
CASSSPRGLAGELFF
>14|TRBJ1-2|TRBV19|-
CASWGHRANYGYTF
>14|TRBJ1-5|TRBV6-8|few
CASSYKGNNQPQHF
>14|TRBJ2-2|TRBV5-1|-
CASSTDRVVGELFF
>13|TRBJ1-1|TRBV6-8|few
CASSPGTPRKAFF
>15|TRBJ1-2|TRBV6-8|-
CASSFRDRGPRGYTF
>14|TRBJ1-2|TRBV6-8|few
CASRPVGGNYGYTF
>18|TRBJ2-2|TRBV11-3|-
CASSLTLAGGQNTGELFF
>15|TRBJ2-1|TRBV6-8|-
CASRADYFPYNEQFF
>13|TRBJ2-5|TRBV29-1|-
CSVESGAGETQYF
>16|TRBJ2-1|TRBV11-3|-
CASSLGAGGPGNEQFF
>13|TRBJ2-2|TRBV2|-
CASSEDGRWELFF
>16|TRBJ2-3|TRBV28|-
CASSLNSRGGTDTQYF
>16|TRBJ2-2|TRBV5-1|-
CASSSTPSSSTGELFF
>15|TRBJ1-1|TRBV29-1|few
CSVVGQEDGNTEAFF
>16|TRBJ2-7|TRBV11-3|-
CASSLGTGHWAYEQYF
>17|TRBJ1-3|TRBV5-1|-
CASSVDLWGAGGNTIYF
>13|TRBJ1-1|TRBV6-1|once
CASSEVGQDKAFF
>15|TRBJ2-3|TRBV11-3|-
CASSSGLSSTDTQYF
>15|TRBJ2-7|TRBV6-4|-
CASSRSGVLSYEQYF
>16|TRBJ1-2|TRBV10-2|-
CASSVGQGRGNYGYTF
>16|TRBJ1-1|TRBV11-3|-
CASRNRQGASNTEAFF
>16|TRBJ1-2|TRBV10-2|few
CASSERAGGQGYGYTF
>16|TRBJ1-1|TRBV29-1|-
CSGGPGTGGAGTEAFF
>13|TRBJ2-1|TRBV23-1|-
CASSLEHGYEQFF
>13|TRBJ2-5|TRBV18|-
CASSPQGLETQYF
>15|TRBJ1-2|TRBV6-8|-
CASRASGQGPYGYTF
>15|TRBJ2-7|TRBV11-3|-
CASSPGSSGAYEQYF
>16|TRBJ2-1|TRBV18|once
CASSPDRLSSYNEQFF